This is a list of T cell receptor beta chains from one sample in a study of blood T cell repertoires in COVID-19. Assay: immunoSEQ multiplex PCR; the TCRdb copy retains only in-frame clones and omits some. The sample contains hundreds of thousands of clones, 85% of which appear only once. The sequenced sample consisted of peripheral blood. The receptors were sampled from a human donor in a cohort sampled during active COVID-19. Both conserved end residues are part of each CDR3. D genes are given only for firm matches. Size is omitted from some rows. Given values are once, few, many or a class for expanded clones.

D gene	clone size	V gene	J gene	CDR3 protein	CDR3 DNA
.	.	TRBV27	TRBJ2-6	CASSWDRANVLTF	TGTGCCAGCAGCTGGGACAGGGCCAACGTCCTGACTTTC
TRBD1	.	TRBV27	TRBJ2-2	CASRQYTGVGGELFF	TGTGCCAGCAGGCAATATACAGGGGTAGGCGGGGAGCTGTTTTTT
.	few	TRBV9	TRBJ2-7	CASSVGKGGTYEQYF	TGTGCCAGCAGCGTGGGTAAGGGGGGGACCTACGAGCAGTACTTC
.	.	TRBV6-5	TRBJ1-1	CASFSKGLDTEAFF	TGTGCCAGCTTTTCAAAGGGGTTGGACACTGAAGCTTTCTTT
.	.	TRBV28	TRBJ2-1	CASSFPFSSYNEQFF	TGTGCCAGCAGTTTCCCGTTTAGCTCCTACAATGAGCAGTTCTTC
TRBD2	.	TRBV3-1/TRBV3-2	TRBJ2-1	CASSQTGLGGIWQFF	TGTGCCAGCAGCCAAACGGGACTAGGAGGCATCTGGCAGTTCTTC
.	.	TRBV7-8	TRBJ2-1	CASSSVASSYNEQFF	TGTGCCAGCAGCTCAGTTGCAAGCTCCTACAATGAGCAGTTCTTC
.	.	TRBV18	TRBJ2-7	CASSDRSYEQYF	TGTGCCAGCTCCGACAGAAGCTACGAGCAGTACTTC
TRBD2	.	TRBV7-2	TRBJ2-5	CASSISGTRGGETQYF	TGTGCCAGCAGCATATCCGGGACTAGGGGGGGGGAGACCCAGTACTTC
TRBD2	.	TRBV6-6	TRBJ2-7	CASNLAGVTHEQYF	TGTGCCAGCAATCTAGCGGGAGTAACCCACGAGCAGTACTTC
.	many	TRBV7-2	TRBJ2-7	CASSLTGTEQYF	TGTGCCAGCAGCCTGACAGGTACCGAGCAGTACTTC
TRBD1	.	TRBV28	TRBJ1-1	CASSSQGYTEAFF	TGTGCCAGCAGTTCACAGGGGTACACTGAAGCTTTCTTT
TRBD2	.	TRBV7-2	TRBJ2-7	CASSLSTSGSSYEQYF	TGTGCCAGCAGCTTGTCTACTAGCGGGAGCTCCTACGAGCAGTACTTC
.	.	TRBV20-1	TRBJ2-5	CSAAEKETQYF	TGCAGTGCAGCGGAAAAAGAGACCCAGTACTTC
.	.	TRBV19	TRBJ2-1	CASSSVSSKAFNEQFF	TGTGCCAGTAGTTCTGTTAGTAGCAAAGCATTCAATGAGCAGTTCTTC
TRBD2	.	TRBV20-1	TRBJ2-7	CSASLPASGSYEQYF	TGCAGTGCTAGTCTTCCGGCTAGCGGAAGCTACGAGCAGTACTTC
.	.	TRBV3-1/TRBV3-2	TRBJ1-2	CASSPRDGAYGYTF	TGTGCCAGCAGCCCGCGGGACGGAGCCTATGGCTACACCTTC
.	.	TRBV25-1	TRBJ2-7	CASSDILVPYEQYF	TGTGCCAGCAGTGACATACTAGTGCCCTACGAGCAGTACTTC
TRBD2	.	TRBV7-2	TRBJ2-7	CASSLAGGTVYEQYF	TGTGCCAGCAGCTTAGCCGGGGGGACCGTGTACGAGCAGTACTTC
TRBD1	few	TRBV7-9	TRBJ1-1	CASGQGLVSFF	TGTGCCAGCGGACAGGGGCTGGTGTCTTTCTTT
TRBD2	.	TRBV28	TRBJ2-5	CASSTGGAVQTQYF	TGTGCCAGCAGCACGGGGGGGGCAGTCCAGACCCAGTACTTC
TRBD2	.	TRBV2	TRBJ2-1	CASERERYNEQFF	TGTGCCAGCGAGCGGGAGAGATACAATGAGCAGTTCTTC
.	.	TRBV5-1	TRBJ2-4	CASSLAGENIQYF	TGCGCCAGCAGCTTGGCCGGGGAGAACATTCAGTACTTC
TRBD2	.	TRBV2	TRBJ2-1	CASSILAGGGNEQFF	TGTGCCAGCAGTATACTAGCGGGAGGGGGCAATGAGCAGTTCTTC
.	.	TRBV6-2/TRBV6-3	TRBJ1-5	CASSYSTVLRNQPQHF	TGTGCCAGCAGTTACTCGACAGTCTTAAGGAATCAGCCCCAGCATTTT
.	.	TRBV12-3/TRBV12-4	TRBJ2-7	CASSPVFYEQYF	TGTGCCAGCAGTCCAGTTTTTTACGAGCAGTACTTC
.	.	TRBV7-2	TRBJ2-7	CASSRTAGLSYEQYF	TGTGCCAGCAGCCGTACGGCGGGTCTCTCCTACGAGCAGTACTTC
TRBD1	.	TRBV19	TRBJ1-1	CASRRQGTTEAFF	TGTGCCAGTAGACGACAGGGTACCACTGAAGCTTTCTTT
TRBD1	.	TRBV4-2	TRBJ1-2	CASSQDIGTASSGYTF	TGTGCCAGCAGCCAAGATATTGGGACAGCCTCTTCCGGCTACACCTTC
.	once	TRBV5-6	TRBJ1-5	CASSAGLSNQPQHF	TGTGCCAGCAGCGCAGGACTTAGCAATCAGCCCCAGCATTTT
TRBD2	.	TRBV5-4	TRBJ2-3	CASSSGLATDTQYF	TGTGCCAGCAGCTCAGGACTAGCTACAGATACGCAGTATTTT
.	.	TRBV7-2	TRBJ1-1	CASSFREVRLNTEAFF	TGTGCCAGCAGCTTCCGGGAAGTACGGTTGAACACTGAAGCTTTCTTT
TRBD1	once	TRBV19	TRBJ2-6	CASSPRDRGGGANVLTF	TGTGCCAGTAGTCCCCGGGACAGGGGAGGTGGGGCCAACGTCCTGACTTTC
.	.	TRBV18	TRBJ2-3	CASSPRTDTQYF	TGTGCCAGCTCACCCAGGACAGATACGCAGTATTTT
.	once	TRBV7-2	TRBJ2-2	CASSPGTNGELFF	TGTGCCAGCAGCCCTGGGACAAATGGGGAGCTGTTTTTT
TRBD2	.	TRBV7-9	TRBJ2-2	CASSTLSGSVTGELFF	TGTGCCAGCAGCACTCTTAGCGGGAGCGTCACCGGGGAGCTGTTTTTT
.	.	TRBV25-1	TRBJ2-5	CASSSGSYQETQYF	TGTGCCAGCAGTAGCGGTTCCTACCAAGAGACCCAGTACTTC
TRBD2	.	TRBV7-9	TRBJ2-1	CASSYNLAGGPANEQFF	TGTGCCAGCAGCTACAACTTAGCGGGAGGGCCAGCGAATGAGCAGTTCTTC
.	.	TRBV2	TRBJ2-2	CASGKQGFKAGELFF	TGTGCCAGTGGTAAACAGGGATTCAAGGCCGGGGAGCTGTTTTTT
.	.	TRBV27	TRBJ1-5	CASRPTDRINQPQHF	TGTGCCAGCAGACCCACGGACAGAATAAATCAGCCCCAGCATTTT
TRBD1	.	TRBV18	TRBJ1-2	CASSPGQGDFYGYTF	TGTGCCAGCTCACCCGGACAGGGGGATTTCTATGGCTACACCTTC
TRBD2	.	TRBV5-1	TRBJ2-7	CASSFATSGRGSYEQYF	TGCGCCAGCAGCTTCGCGACTAGCGGGAGAGGCTCCTACGAGCAGTACTTC
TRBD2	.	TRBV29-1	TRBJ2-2	CSVYPGTKNTGELFF	TGCAGCGTCTATCCCGGGACTAAGAACACCGGGGAGCTGTTTTTT
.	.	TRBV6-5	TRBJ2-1	CASSYVLGGGYNEQFF	TGTGCCAGCAGTTACGTCCTCGGCGGCGGCTACAATGAGCAGTTCTTC
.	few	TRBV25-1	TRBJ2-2	CASSESLGGRNTGELFF	TGTGCCAGCAGTGAAAGTTTGGGGGGGCGGAACACCGGGGAGCTGTTTTTT
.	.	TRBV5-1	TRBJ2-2	CASSRAGASGELFF	TGCGCCAGCAGCCGGGCAGGGGCGTCCGGGGAGCTGTTTTTT
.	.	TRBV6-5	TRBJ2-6	CASRSIAGANVLTF	TGTGCCAGCAGGAGCATCGCCGGGGCCAACGTCCTGACTTTC
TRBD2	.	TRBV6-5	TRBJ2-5	CASTGTSGNQETQYF	TGTGCCAGCACCGGGACTAGCGGGAATCAAGAGACCCAGTACTTC